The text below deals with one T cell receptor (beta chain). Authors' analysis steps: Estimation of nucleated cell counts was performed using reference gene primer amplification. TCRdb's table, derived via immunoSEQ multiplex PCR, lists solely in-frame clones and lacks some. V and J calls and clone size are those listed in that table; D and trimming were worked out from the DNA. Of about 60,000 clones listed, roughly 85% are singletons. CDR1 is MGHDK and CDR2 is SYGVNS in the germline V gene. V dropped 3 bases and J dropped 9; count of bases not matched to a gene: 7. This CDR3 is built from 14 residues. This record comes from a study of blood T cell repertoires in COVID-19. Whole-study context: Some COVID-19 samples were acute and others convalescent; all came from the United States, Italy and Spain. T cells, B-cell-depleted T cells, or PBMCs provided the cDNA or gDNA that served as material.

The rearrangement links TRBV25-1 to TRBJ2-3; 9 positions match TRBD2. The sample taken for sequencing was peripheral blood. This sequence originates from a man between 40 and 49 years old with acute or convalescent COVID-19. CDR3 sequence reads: CASSDPIAGVTQYF. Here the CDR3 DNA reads TGTGCCAGCAGTGATCCAATAGCGGGGGTAACGCAGTATTTT.